This T cell receptor (beta chain) is from a study of vaccination and CD4 T cells after COVID-19 (dated by TCRdb to between 2021 and 2022). Regarding the complete study: Convalescent patients had a positive SARS-CoV-2 result on nasal swab PCR, and of these patients, about ten had mild disease and one had severe disease. The convalescent cohort comprised six males and four females, including two Hispanic individuals, seven Caucasians, two Asians and one multiracial person. Participants got two doses of the Pfizer-BioNTech BNT162b2 vaccine (n=8) or two doses of the Moderna mRNA-1273 vaccine (n=2). Post-COVID blood samples from convalescent patients were collected a median of roughly 100 days after diagnosis, with a range of about 30 to 170 days. The time from the second vaccine dose to post-vaccine blood sampling had a median of around 72 days and ranged from about 12 to 241 days. In 9 to 11 COVID-19 convalescent patients and a few infection-naive healthy vaccine recipients, researchers compared the spike-specific CD4+ TCR repertoire from before mRNA vaccination with the repertoire from after.

Compared with germline, V lacks 10 bases and J lacks 5 bases; bases without a gene match: 12. The CDR3, from cysteine to phenylalanine, totals 15 residues. The sequence is cut down to CDR3 DNA, 45 bases in frame from base 1. The germline V gene specifies ENHRY as CDR1 and SYGVKD as CDR2. Library preparation was by PCR. Reads for this sample came from an Illumina iSeq 100. The authors' analysis ran thus. Non-productive sequences were filtered out, and CDR3s that did not start with C, did not end with F or W, or were shorter than 7 amino acids were discarded. Similarity between CDR3 sequences was evaluated in R version 3.6.1 using Levenshtein distances (stringdist) and unrooted phylogenetic trees (ape). TCRdb reprocessing: public reads trimmed at Q25 with fastp, clones called with MiXCR, in-frame beta chains kept. Every CDR3 protein is listed once, alongside the most common genes and DNA of its rows. These V and J calls rely on TCRdb rather than the paper's analysis. The sample table records some 20,000 distinct CDR3 sequences; 60% of these occur just once. Of the sample, roughly 1.1% is held by the ten largest clones.

Notes on this clonotype: Its antigen remains undetermined. No base quality values were provided; no much bigger clone lies one nucleotide off.

The convalescent patients' positive SARS-CoV-2 PCR tests were from March to December 2020, which was before the Alpha, Beta and Delta variants emerged in the United States. Ficoll-Paque Plus gradient centrifugation was used to isolate PBMCs from whole blood, and the isolated PBMCs were then either used fresh or cryopreserved at -140C. What the study reported, not specific to this receptor: The median count of SARS-CoV-2-reactive clonotypes went up from 20 to 25 after infection to roughly 38 after vaccination, although the change was not significant. In convalescent patients, nearly all vaccine-specific clones (304 of 307) were found to be mono-reactive for SARS-CoV-2 spike rather than cross-reactive with common cold coronaviruses. The study included relatively few convalescent patients and did not analyze early timepoints after natural infection. In convalescent patients, a median around 90% of post-vaccine SARS-CoV-2-reactive clones were detected only after vaccination, suggesting vaccine-specific priming.

This specimen consisted of CD4+ T cells from blood, obtained after SARS-CoV-2 vaccination. This TCR came from a human donor who had recovered from COVID-19. Recombination joined TRBV10-3 with TRBJ2-3, with 10 bases in between that match TRBD2. The bases are TGTGCCACCTCTAACGAGCGGGAGGGGGGAGATACGCAGTATTTT. Protein translation: CATSNEREGGDTQYF.